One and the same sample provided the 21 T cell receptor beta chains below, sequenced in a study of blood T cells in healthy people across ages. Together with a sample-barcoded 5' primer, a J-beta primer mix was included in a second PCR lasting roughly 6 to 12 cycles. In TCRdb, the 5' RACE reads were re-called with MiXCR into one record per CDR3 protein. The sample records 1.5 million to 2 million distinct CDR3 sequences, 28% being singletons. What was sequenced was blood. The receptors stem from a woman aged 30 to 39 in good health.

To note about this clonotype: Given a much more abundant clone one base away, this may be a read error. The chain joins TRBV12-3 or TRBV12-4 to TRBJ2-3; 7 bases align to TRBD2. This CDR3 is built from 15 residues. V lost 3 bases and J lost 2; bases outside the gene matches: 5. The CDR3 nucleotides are TGTGCCAGCAGTTTCAGCGGGGCCCCCACAGATACGCAGTATTTT. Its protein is CASSFSGAPTDTQYF.

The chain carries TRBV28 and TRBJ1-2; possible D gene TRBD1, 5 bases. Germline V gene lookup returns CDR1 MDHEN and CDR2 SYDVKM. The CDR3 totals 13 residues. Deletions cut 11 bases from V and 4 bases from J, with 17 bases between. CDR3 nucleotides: TGTGCCGCCTTAGGCCAGGGAATCTATGGCTACACCTTC. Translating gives CAALGQGIYGYTF.

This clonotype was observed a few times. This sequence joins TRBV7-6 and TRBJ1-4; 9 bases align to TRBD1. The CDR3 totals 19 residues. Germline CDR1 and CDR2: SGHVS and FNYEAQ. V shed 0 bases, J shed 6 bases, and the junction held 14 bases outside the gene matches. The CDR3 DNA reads TGTGCCAGCAGCTTAGCGCCGAGGACAGGGGTTACCCCAGATGAAAAACTGTTTTTT. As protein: CASSLAPRTGVTPDEKLFF.

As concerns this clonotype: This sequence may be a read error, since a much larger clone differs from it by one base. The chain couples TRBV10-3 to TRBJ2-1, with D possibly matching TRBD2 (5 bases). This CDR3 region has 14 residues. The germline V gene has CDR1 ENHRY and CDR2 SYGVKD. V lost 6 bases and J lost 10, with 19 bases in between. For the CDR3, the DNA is TGTGCCATCAGCGGACCCAGTCTAGCCTACGAGCAGTTCTTC. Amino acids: CAISGPSLAYEQFF.

The CDR3 here is CASSPHLASGYEQYF. CDR3 bases: TGTGCCAGCAGTCCGCACTTGGCTAGCGGGTACGAGCAGTACTTC. The chain links TRBV12-3 or TRBV12-4 to TRBJ2-7, with 8 bases fitting TRBD2. V lost 5 bases to trimming and J lost 4 bases; unmatched junction nucleotides: 10. The CDR3 is 15 residues long.

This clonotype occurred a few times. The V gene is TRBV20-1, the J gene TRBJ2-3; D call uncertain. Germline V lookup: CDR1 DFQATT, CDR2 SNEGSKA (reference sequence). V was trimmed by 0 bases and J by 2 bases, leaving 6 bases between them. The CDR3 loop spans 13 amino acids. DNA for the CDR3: TGCAGTGCTAGAGAGCCAGACACAGATACGCAGTATTTT. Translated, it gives CSAREPDTDTQYF.

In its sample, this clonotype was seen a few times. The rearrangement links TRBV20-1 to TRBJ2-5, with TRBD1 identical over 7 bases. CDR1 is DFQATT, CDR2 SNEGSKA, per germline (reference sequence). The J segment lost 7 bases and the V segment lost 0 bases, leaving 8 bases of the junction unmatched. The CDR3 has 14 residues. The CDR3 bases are TGCAGTGCTAGAGAAGGGGGACAGAGGGGGACCCAGTACTTC. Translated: CSAREGGQRGTQYF.

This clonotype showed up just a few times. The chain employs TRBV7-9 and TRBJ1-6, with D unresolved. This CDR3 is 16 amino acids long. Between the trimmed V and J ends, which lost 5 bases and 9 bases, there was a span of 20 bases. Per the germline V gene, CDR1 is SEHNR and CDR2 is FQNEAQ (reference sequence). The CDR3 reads CASSPASGNTGSPLHF. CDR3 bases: TGTGCCAGCAGCCCGGCGTCCGGTAACACGGGTTCACCCCTCCACTTT.

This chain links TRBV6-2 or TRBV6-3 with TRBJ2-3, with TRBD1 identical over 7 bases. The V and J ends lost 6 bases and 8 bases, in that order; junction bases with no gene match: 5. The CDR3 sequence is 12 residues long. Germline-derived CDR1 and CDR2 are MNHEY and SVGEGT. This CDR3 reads CASRTGLRTQYF. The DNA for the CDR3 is TGTGCCAGCAGGACAGGGCTTCGTACGCAGTATTTT.

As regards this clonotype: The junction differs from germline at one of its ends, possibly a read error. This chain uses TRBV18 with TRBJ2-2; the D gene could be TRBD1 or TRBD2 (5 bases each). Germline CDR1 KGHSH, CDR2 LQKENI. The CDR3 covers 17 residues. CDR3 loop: CASSPGRAPSNTGEPFF. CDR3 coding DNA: TGTGCCAGCTCACCAGGCAGGGCCCCTTCGAACACCGGGGAGCCGTTTTTT.

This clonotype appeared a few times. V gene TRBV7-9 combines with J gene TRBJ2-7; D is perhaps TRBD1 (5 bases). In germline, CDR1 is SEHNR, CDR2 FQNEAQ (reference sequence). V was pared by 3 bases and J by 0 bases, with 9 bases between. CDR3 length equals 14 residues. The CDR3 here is CASSFPGFSYEQYF. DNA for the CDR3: TGTGCCAGCAGCTTCCCAGGGTTCTCCTACGAGCAGTACTTC.

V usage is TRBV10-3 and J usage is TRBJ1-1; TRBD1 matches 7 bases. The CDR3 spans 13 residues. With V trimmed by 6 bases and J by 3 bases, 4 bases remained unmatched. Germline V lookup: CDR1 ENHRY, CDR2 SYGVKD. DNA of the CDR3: TGTGCCATCAGCCTTACAGGGGACACTGAAGCTTTCTTT. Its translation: CAISLTGDTEAFF.

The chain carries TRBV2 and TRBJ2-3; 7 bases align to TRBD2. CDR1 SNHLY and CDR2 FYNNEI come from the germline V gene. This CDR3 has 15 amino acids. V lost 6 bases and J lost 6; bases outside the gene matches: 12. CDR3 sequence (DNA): TGTGCCAGCAGCCCTGAGCGGGGAGGGAAGGATACGCAGTATTTT. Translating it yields CASSPERGGKDTQYF.

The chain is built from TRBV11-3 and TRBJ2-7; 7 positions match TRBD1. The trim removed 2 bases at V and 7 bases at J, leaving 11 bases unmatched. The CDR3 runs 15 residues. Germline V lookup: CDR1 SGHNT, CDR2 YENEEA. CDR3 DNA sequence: TGTGCCAGCAGCTTATCCGGGACAGTTTACAATGAGCAGTACTTC. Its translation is CASSLSGTVYNEQYF.

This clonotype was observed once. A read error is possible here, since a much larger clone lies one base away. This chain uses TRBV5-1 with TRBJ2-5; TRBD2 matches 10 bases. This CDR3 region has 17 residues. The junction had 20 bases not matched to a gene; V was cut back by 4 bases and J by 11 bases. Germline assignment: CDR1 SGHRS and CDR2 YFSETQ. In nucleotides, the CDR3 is TGCGCCAGCAGCGTTCTCAGCGGGGGGGCCGCCTACAATGAGCAGTACTTC. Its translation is CASSVLSGGAAYNEQYF.

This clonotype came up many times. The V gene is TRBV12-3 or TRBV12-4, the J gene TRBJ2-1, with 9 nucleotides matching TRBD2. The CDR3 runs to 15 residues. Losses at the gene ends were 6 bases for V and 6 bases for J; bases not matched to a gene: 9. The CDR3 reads CASSLRLAATNEQFF. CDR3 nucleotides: TGTGCCAGCAGCCTACGACTAGCGGCGACCAATGAGCAGTTCTTC.

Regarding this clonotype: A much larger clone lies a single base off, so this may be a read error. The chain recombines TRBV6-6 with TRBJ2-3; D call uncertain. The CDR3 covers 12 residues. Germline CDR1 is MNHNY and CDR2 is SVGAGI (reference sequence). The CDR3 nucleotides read TGTGCCAGCAGTTTCGCAGCAGATGCGCAGTATTTT. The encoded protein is CASSFAADAQYF.

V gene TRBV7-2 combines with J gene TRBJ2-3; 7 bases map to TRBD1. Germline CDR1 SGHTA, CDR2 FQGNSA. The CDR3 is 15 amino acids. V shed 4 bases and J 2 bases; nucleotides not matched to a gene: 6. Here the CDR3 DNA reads TGTGCCAGCAGCTCGCGGACAGGCCTCACAGATACGCAGTATTTT. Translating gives CASSSRTGLTDTQYF.

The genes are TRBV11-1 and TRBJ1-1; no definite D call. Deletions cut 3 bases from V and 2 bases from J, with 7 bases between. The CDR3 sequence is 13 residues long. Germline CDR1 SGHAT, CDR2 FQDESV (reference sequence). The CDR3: CASSLMTNTEAFF. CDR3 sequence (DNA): TGTGCCAGCAGCTTGATGACAAACACTGAAGCTTTCTTT.

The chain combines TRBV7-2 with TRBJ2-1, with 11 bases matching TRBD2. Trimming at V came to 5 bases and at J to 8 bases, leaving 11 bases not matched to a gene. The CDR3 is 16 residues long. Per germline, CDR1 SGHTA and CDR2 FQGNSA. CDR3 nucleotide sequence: TGTGCCAGCAGCCGTACTAGCGGGAGTTCGAGGGATGAGCAGTTCTTC. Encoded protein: CASSRTSGSSRDEQFF.

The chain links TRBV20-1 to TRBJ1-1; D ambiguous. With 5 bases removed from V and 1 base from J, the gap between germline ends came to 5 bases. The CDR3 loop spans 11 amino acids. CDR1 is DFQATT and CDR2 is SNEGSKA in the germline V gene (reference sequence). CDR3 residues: CSAASNTEAFF. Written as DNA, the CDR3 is TGCAGTGCTGCCTCGAACACTGAAGCTTTCTTT.